This T cell receptor (beta chain) was identified during a study of tissue T cells after allogeneic stem cell transplantation. Study results and limitations: Only a limited share of tissue TCRs appeared in blood or spleen.

Generated by immunoSEQ multiplex PCR, the TCRdb table keeps only in-frame clones and is missing some. The sample contains nearly 50,000 clones, over 65% of which appear only once. This clone came up a few times. Its specificity is unknown. The listed genes are named as in mouse. The TCR originated in a pool of C57BL/6 mice in good health. The specimen sequenced was sorted cells pooled from one or two spleens.

The CDR3 loop is CASSEGGRREQYF. Incomplete CDR3 DNA: TGTGCCAGCAGTGAGGGGGGGCGCAGGGAACAGTAC. The V call is TRBV13-1, the J call TRBJ2-7, with 8 positions matching TRBD2. The missing CDR3 end, 1 residue past where the read stops, is filled in from the germline J gene. J gave up 7 bases and V 2 bases, and 5 bases lay outside the gene matches. The germline V gene encodes CDR1 NSHNY and CDR2 SYGAGN. The CDR3 length is 13 residues.